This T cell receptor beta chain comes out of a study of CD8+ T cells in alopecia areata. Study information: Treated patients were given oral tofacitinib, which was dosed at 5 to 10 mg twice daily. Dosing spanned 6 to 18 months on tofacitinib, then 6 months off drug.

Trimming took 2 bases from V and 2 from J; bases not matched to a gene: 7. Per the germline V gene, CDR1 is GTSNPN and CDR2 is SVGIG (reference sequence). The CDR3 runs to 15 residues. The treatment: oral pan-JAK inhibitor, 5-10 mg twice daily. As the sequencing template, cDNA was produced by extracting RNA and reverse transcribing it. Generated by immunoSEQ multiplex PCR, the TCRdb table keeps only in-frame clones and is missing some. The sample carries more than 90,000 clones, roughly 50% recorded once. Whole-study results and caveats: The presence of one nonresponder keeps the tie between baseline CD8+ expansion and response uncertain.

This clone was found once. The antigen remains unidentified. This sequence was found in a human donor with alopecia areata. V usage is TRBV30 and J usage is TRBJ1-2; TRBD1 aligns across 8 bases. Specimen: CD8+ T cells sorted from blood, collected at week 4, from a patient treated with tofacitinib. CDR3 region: CAWSTFQGANYGYTF. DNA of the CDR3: TGTGCCTGGAGTACCTTCCAGGGGGCGAACTATGGCTACACCTTC.